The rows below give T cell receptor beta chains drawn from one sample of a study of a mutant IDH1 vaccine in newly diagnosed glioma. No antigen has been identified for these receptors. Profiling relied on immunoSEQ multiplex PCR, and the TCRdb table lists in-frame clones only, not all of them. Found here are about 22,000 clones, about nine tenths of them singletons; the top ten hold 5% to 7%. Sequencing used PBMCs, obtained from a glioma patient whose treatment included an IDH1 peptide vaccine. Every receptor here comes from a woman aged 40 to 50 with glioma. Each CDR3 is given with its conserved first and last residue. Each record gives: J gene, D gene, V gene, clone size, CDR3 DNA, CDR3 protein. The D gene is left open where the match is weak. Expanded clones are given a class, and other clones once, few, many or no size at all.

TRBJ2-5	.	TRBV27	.	TGTGCCAGCAGCCCCGAAGAGACCCAGTACTTC	CASSPEETQYF
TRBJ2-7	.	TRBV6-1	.	TGTGCCAGCAGTGAAGCTCGGGACGGTGCCTACGAGCAGTACTTC	CASSEARDGAYEQYF
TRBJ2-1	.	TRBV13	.	TGTGCCAGCAGCTTAACCAGACTCCCCGAAATACACAATGAGCAGTTCTTC	CASSLTRLPEIHNEQFF
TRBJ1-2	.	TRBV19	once	TGTGCCAGTAGTATAGCTGGGTTGGGTAACTATGGCTACACCTTC	CASSIAGLGNYGYTF
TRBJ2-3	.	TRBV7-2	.	TGTGCCAGCAGCCGTACGCCGCCCCGGAGGGGACCTAACACAGATACGCAGTATTTT	CASSRTPPRRGPNTDTQYF
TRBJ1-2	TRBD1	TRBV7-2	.	TGTGCCAGCCTGGACAGGGGCTATGGCTACACCTTC	CASLDRGYGYTF
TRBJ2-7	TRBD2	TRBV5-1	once	TGCGCCAGCAGCTTCGGGTCCGCGGGGGGGTCCTACGAGCAGTACTTC	CASSFGSAGGSYEQYF
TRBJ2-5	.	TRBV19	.	TGTGCCAGTAGACAGAGCGGAGAGACCCAGTACTTC	CASRQSGETQYF
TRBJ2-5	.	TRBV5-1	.	TGCGCCAGCAGCCATTCCAGCACAGGGGGGGGAGAGACCCAGTACTTC	CASSHSSTGGGETQYF
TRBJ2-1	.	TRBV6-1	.	TGTGCCAGCAGTGACCAAAGCGAGATCGGTAATGAGCAGTTCTTC	CASSDQSEIGNEQFF
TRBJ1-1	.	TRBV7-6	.	TGTGCCAGCAGCTTATTAGGGGCGGGGGAAGGGACTGAAGCTTTCTTT	CASSLLGAGEGTEAFF
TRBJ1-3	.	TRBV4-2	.	TGTGCCAGCAGCCAAGAATCTGGAAACACCATATATTTT	CASSQESGNTIYF
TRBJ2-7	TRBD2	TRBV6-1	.	TGTGCCAGCAGCGATATAGCGGGAGCTTCCTACGAGCAGTACTTC	CASSDIAGASYEQYF
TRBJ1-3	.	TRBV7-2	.	TGTGCCAGCAGGTCCCAGCTTCAAAACACCATATATTTT	CASRSQLQNTIYF
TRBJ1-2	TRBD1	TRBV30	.	TGTGCCTGGAGGGGGACAGGGAACTATGGCTACACCTTC	CAWRGTGNYGYTF
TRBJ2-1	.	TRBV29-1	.	TGCAGCGTTGAAGGGATTAACAGTAATGAGCAGTTCTTC	CSVEGINSNEQFF
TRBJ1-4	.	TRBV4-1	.	TGCGCCAGCAGCCAAGCCAACCGACGGAATGAAAAACTGTTTTTT	CASSQANRRNEKLFF
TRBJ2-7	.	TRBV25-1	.	TGTGCCAGCAGTTTCGGCTACGAGCAGTACTTC	CASSFGYEQYF
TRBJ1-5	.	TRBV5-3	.	TGTGCCAGAAGCTGCTCAGGGCAAGAAAGCAATCAGCCCCAGCATTTT	CARSCSGQESNQPQHF
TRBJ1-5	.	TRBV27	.	TGTGCCAGCAGTTCCCTCGAAGGGACGAGCAATCAGCCCCAGCATTTT	CASSSLEGTSNQPQHF
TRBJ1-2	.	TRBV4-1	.	TGCGCCAGCAGCCAACCCCGTGGAGGGGCCGGCTATGGCTACACCTTC	CASSQPRGGAGYGYTF
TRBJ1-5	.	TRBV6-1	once	TGTGCCAGCAGTACCGGGGACCTTCATCAGCCCCAGCATTTT	CASSTGDLHQPQHF
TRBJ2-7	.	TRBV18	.	TGTGCCAGCTCACCCCACCCCCTGTCAACCTACGAGCAGTACTTC	CASSPHPLSTYEQYF
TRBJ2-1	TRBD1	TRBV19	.	TGTGCCAGTAGTACCCCCAACAGGGGCTACAATGAGCAGTTCTTC	CASSTPNRGYNEQFF
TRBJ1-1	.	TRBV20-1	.	TGCAGTGCTAGAGGGAACACTGAAGCTTTCTTT	CSARGNTEAFF
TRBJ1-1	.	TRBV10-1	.	TGCGCCAGTGCCCGGGACATGAACACTGAAGCTTTCTTT	CASARDMNTEAFF
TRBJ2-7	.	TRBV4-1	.	TGCGCCAGCAGCCAAGGTGGGGCGGAGCAGTACTTC	CASSQGGAEQYF
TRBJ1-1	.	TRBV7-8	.	TGTGCCAGCAGCCCTTCAAGGGATGAGATTGAAGCTTTCTTT	CASSPSRDEIEAFF
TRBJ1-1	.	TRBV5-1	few	TGCGCCAGCAGCTTAGGACCTCTAGGCATGAACACTGAAGCTTTCTTT	CASSLGPLGMNTEAFF
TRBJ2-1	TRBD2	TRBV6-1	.	TGTGCCAGCAGTGAAAGACTACTAGCGGGGGTAGGGGGCGATGAGCAGTTCTTC	CASSERLLAGVGGDEQFF
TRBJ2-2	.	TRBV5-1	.	TGCGCCAGCAGCTTGGACGTCGGGGCGACCGGGGAGCTGTTTTTT	CASSLDVGATGELFF
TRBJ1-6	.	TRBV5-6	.	TGTGCCAGCAGCTTAGGGCGGGTGTCGCTAAATTCACCCCTCCACTTT	CASSLGRVSLNSPLHF
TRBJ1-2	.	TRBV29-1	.	TGCAGCGTCACCGGGTCTAACTATGGCTACACCTTC	CSVTGSNYGYTF
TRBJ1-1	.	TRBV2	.	TGTGCCAGCAGTGTGGCAGGAGTTCAAACTGAAGCTTTCTTT	CASSVAGVQTEAFF
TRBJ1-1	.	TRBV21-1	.	TGTGCCAGCAGCACCGGGACCGCGGCTGAAGCTTTCTTT	CASSTGTAAEAFF
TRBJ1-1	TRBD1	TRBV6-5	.	TGTGCCAGCAGTTACTCTCCAGGGGGACGGACTGAAGCTTTCTTT	CASSYSPGGRTEAFF
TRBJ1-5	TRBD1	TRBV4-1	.	TGCGCCAGCAGTTACAGGGGAGCTCAGCCCCAGCATTTT	CASSYRGAQPQHF
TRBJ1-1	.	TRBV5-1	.	TGCGCCAGCAGCTTGGATGGGAGAACTGAAGCTTTCTTT	CASSLDGRTEAFF
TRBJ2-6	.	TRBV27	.	TGTGCCAGCAGTTTAGTGAGGAAGGGATCTGGGGCCAACGTCCTGACTTTC	CASSLVRKGSGANVLTF
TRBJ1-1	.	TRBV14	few	TGTGCCAGCAGCGGGCCGGGGATCCGAGGTGACACTGAAGCTTTCTTT	CASSGPGIRGDTEAFF
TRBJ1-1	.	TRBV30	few	TGTGCCTGGAGAAGCGGGGGTAACGCTTTCTTT	CAWRSGGNAFF
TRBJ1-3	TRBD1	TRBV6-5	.	TGTGCCAGCAGTCCGGACAGGGGAAGAGGAAACACCATATATTTT	CASSPDRGRGNTIYF
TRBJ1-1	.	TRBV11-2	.	TGTGCCAGCAGCTTAGAATTGGGTTGGGGAGCTTTCTTT	CASSLELGWGAFF
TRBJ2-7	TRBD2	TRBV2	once	TGTGCCAGCAGTGAGGGACTAGCGGGAGTTTACGAGCAGTACTTC	CASSEGLAGVYEQYF
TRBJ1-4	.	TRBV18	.	TGTGCCAGCTCACCACAAAGCAGGGAGAATGAAAAACTGTTTTTT	CASSPQSRENEKLFF
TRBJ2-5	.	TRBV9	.	TGTGCCAGCAGCGTAGGACCTAGCGCAAAAGAGACCCAGTACTTC	CASSVGPSAKETQYF
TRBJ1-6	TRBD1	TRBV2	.	TGTGCCAGCAGTACCGCCGGGACAGCCGGCTCACCCCTCCACTTT	CASSTAGTAGSPLHF
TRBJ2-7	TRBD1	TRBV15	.	TGTGCCACCAGCAGACCCGGGACAGTCTCCTACGAGCAGTACTTC	CATSRPGTVSYEQYF
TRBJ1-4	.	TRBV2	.	TGTGCCAGCAGTGAAACAGGGTATAATGAAAAACTGTTTTTT	CASSETGYNEKLFF
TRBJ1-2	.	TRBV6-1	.	TGTGCCAGCAGTGAATGGCGGACGCTTGCTAACTATGGCTACACCTTC	CASSEWRTLANYGYTF
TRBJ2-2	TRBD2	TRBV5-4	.	TGTGCCAGCAGCTTGGGACTAGCGGGCCGTGTAAACACCGGGGAGCTGTTTTTT	CASSLGLAGRVNTGELFF
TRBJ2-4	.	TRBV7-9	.	TGTGCCAGCACCACAACGGCCCCGACAGGCGGATTAAAAAACATTCAGTACTTC	CASTTTAPTGGLKNIQYF
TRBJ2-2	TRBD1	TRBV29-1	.	TGCAGCGCAGGACAGGGGGCGAACACCGGGGAGCTGTTTTTT	CSAGQGANTGELFF
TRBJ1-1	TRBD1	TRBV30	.	TGTGCCTGGAGAGCCGGGACAGGTGAAGCTTTCTTT	CAWRAGTGEAFF
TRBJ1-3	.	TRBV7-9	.	TGTGCCAGCGACCGTCGAAACACCATATATTTT	CASDRRNTIYF
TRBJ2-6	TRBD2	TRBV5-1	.	TGCGCCAGCAGCTTGACTAGCGGGAGCTCTGGGGCCAACGTCCTGACTTTC	CASSLTSGSSGANVLTF
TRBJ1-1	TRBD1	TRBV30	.	TGTGCCTGGAGTGTTCTAACAGGGGTAGGGGTGAACACTGAAGCTTTCTTT	CAWSVLTGVGVNTEAFF
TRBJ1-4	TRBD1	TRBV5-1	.	TGCGCCAGCAGCCTTTCCGGACAGGGGGCTGAAAAACTGTTTTTT	CASSLSGQGAEKLFF
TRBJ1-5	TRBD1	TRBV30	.	TGTGCCTGGAAGGGACAGGGGGCATTTCAGCCCCAGCATTTT	CAWKGQGAFQPQHF
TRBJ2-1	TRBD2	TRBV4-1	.	TGCGCCAGCAGCCACCGGACTAGCGGGGGAATCCCATCCTACAATGAGCAGTTCTTC	CASSHRTSGGIPSYNEQFF